A single sample is the source of the 23 T cell receptor beta chains below, sequenced in a study of T-cell memory formation after mild COVID-19. TCRdb processed the 5' RACE reads anew with MiXCR; each CDR3 protein has one entry. Of around 300,000 distinct CDR3 sequences in the sample, more than 13% are singletons; the top ten hold 21%. Sequencing input: PBMCs or a T cell subset sorted from them (not recorded which). The receptors originated from a man in his late teens or twenties who had mild COVID-19 (a few samples of this study predate the infection). Cell type and time point are not known.

The chain couples TRBV7-9 to TRBJ2-1; 10 nucleotides align to TRBD2. Germline lookup yields CDR1 SEHNR and CDR2 FQNEAQ (reference sequence). The CDR3 has 17 residues. After removal of 5 bases from V and 5 bases from J, the junction contained 12 bases not matched to a gene. CDR3 DNA sequence: TGTGCCAGCAGCCCTCCGGGACTAGCGAGAGGGGACAATGAGCAGTTCTTC. Protein sequence: CASSPPGLARGDNEQFF.

This clonotype has a handful of counts. This chain connects TRBV7-6 to TRBJ1-1; no firm D call. This CDR3 is built from 13 residues. Germline values: CDR1 SGHVS, CDR2 FNYEAQ. V was clipped by 1 base and J by 5 bases, with 8 bases between them. CDR3 nucleotides: TGTGCCAGCAGCTTAGATACCGATACTGAAGCTTTCTTT. Protein product: CASSLDTDTEAFF.

This clonotype was detected only a few times. The genes are TRBV6-1 and TRBJ1-6, with a possible D match to TRBD1 (6 bases). CDR3 size: 15 residues. Germline V gives CDR1 MNHNS, CDR2 SASEGT. V was shortened by 1 base and J by 7 bases, with 11 bases between the two germline ends. CDR3 loop: CASSEVQGLNSPLHF. In DNA form, the CDR3 reads TGTGCCAGCAGTGAAGTCCAGGGGCTGAATTCACCCCTCCACTTT.

This clonotype was recorded many times. This chain uses TRBV7-2 with TRBJ2-2; 11 nucleotides match TRBD2. Germline CDR1 reads SGHTA; CDR2 reads FQGNSA. CDR3 size: 16 residues. Unmatched junction bases numbered 4, after V lost 3 bases and J lost 4 bases. In nucleotides, the CDR3 is TGTGCCAGCAGCTTTAGCGGGGGGGCCGGCACCGGGGAGCTGTTTTTT. The encoded protein is CASSFSGGAGTGELFF. The whole variable domain, filled in from reference TRBV7-2 and TRBJ2-2, reads GAGVSQSPSNKVTEKGKDVELRCDPISGHTALYWYRQSLGQGLEFLIYFQGNSAPDKSGLPSDRFSAERTGGSVSTLTIQRTQQEDSAVYLCASSFSGGAGTGELFFGEGSRLTVL.

The chain couples TRBV5-1 to TRBJ2-3, with 8 positions matching TRBD2. Germline trimming cut 0 bases from V and 6 bases from J; bases unmatched to any gene: 9. Germline lookup yields CDR1 SGHRS and CDR2 YFSETQ. This CDR3 has 16 amino acids. CDR3 amino acids: CASSLGVSGEADTQYF. CDR3 DNA: TGCGCCAGCAGCTTGGGAGTTAGCGGGGAGGCCGATACGCAGTATTTT.

The genes are TRBV7-2 and TRBJ1-1; D is unresolved. The V gene's germline CDR1 is SGHTA and CDR2 FQGNSA. The CDR3 spans 12 residues. V lost 5 bases, J lost 6 bases, and 10 bases lay in between. CDR3 nucleotide sequence: TGTGCCAGCAGCAATACTTGGGCTGAAGCTTTCTTT. It codes for CASSNTWAEAFF. The full variable domain, with the rest looked up from reference TRBV7-2 and TRBJ1-1, is GAGVSQSPSNKVTEKGKDVELRCDPISGHTALYWYRQSLGQGLEFLIYFQGNSAPDKSGLPSDRFSAERTGGSVSTLTIQRTQQEDSAVYLCASSNTWAEAFFGQGTRLTVV.

This clonotype has just a few counts. V is TRBV6-2 or TRBV6-3 and J is TRBJ1-1, with D perhaps matching TRBD1 (5 bases). V was clipped by 5 bases and J by 7 bases, with 11 bases between them. Per the germline V gene, CDR1 is MNHEY and CDR2 is SVGEGT. The CDR3 has 12 residues. In nucleotides, the CDR3 is TGTGCCAGCAGTGCCGGGGCCCGTGAAGCTTTCTTT. This translates into CASSAGAREAFF.

The genes are TRBV3-1 and TRBJ2-1; either TRBD1 or TRBD2 may fit D (6 bases each). V lost 5 bases and J 8 bases, leaving 13 bases between the germline ends. The CDR3 is made up of 13 amino acids. In germline, CDR1 is LGHDT, CDR2 YNNKEL (reference sequence). Here the CDR3 reads CASSFFGGDEQFF. Written as DNA, the CDR3 is TGTGCCAGCAGCTTCTTCGGGGGCGATGAGCAGTTCTTC.

The genes are TRBV9 and TRBJ2-3, with a tentative D call TRBD2 (6 bases). Germline CDR1 is SGDLS and CDR2 is YYNGEE. The CDR3 is 16 residues long. The V end lost 4 bases, the J end lost 2 bases, and 17 bases lay between the germline ends. DNA of the CDR3: TGTGCCAGCAGCCCCCGGGGTAGCGGACTCACAGATACGCAGTATTTT. Translation gives CASSPRGSGLTDTQYF.

This rearrangement joins TRBV5-1 to TRBJ2-3, with D unresolved. Trimming took 7 bases from V and 4 from J, leaving 16 bases between them. The germline CDR1 and CDR2 sequences are SGHRS and YFSETQ. The CDR3 totals 14 residues. The CDR3 region is CASAPVAGADTQYF. The CDR3 region has the DNA TGCGCCAGCGCGCCGGTGGCAGGTGCAGATACGCAGTATTTT.

This chain connects TRBV18 to TRBJ2-3, with a possible D match to TRBD2 (6 bases). CDR1 is KGHSH, CDR2 LQKENI, per germline. V was pared by 2 bases and J by 5 bases, with 11 bases between. The CDR3 is made up of 14 amino acids. The CDR3 is CASSPGSAGDTQYF. DNA for the CDR3: TGTGCCAGCTCACCAGGGTCAGCGGGAGATACGCAGTATTTT.

V gene TRBV28 combines with J gene TRBJ1-2, with TRBD1 matching over 10 bases. The trim removed 6 bases at V and 6 bases at J, leaving 10 bases unmatched. The CDR3 loop spans 15 amino acids. Germline CDR1 and CDR2: MDHEN and SYDVKM. The CDR3, as DNA: TGTGCCAGCAGCTCCGGGACAGGGGTGAGGGATGGCTACACCTTC. Translated, it gives CASSSGTGVRDGYTF.

The chain joins TRBV5-6 to TRBJ2-4; D perhaps matches TRBD2 (5 bases). Trimming shortened V by 4 bases and J by 3 bases, and 11 bases separated the two germline ends. The CDR3 totals 14 residues. The germline V gene has CDR1 SGHDT and CDR2 YYEEEE. This chain's CDR3 is CASSQTGVKNIQYF. For the CDR3, the DNA is TGTGCCAGCAGCCAGACCGGGGTCAAAAACATTCAGTACTTC.

This clonotype has only a few counts. The rearrangement links TRBV6-6 to TRBJ2-7; 10 bases agree with TRBD1. The CDR3 is made up of 13 amino acids. V trimming: 8 bases; J trimming: 8 bases; junction bases outside the gene matches: 9. Germline V CDR1 and CDR2: MNHNY, SVGAGI (reference sequence). The CDR3: CASRDRGLFKQYV. As DNA, the CDR3 is TGTGCCAGCCGGGACAGGGGTTTGTTTAAGCAGTACGTC.

The CDR3 DNA is TGTGCCAGCTCACCACCACAGGGACCCGGGGAGCTGTTTTTT. Its protein is CASSPPQGPGELFF. This chain links TRBV18 with TRBJ2-2; D may be TRBD1 (6 bases). The CDR3 consists of 14 residues. Germline V gives CDR1 KGHSH, CDR2 LQKENI. V was clipped by 0 bases and J by 6 bases, with 8 bases between them.

This clonotype has a count of ten or more. The chain has TRBV20-1 and TRBJ2-3, with 12 bases identical to TRBD2. CDR3 size: 12 residues. The germline CDR1 and CDR2 sequences are DFQATT and SNEGSKA (reference sequence). V shed 3 bases and J 9 bases; nucleotides not matched to a gene: 1. This chain's CDR3 is CSARGLAGTQYF. DNA for the CDR3: TGCAGTGCTAGGGGACTAGCGGGCACGCAGTATTTT.

J is TRBJ1-2 and V is TRBV6-5, with D perhaps TRBD1 (5 bases). This CDR3 has 20 amino acids. Trimming took off 0 bases at V and 4 bases at J, with 27 bases between the two ends. Germline V gives CDR1 MNHEY, CDR2 SVGAGI. CDR3 sequence reads: CASSYSPLLFTPGLPYGYTF. In nucleotides, the CDR3 is TGTGCCAGCAGTTACTCGCCCCTCCTGTTTACGCCAGGGCTACCCTATGGCTACACCTTC.

The chain carries TRBV4-2 and TRBJ1-5; weak D call: TRBD1 (5 bases). Trimming stripped 0 bases from V and 2 bases from J, with 8 bases between. CDR3 length: 15 amino acids. Germline loops: CDR1 LGHNA, CDR2 YNFKEQ. DNA for the CDR3: TGTGCCAGCAGCCAAGAGGGGACCGGCAATCAGCCCCAGCATTTT. Residues: CASSQEGTGNQPQHF.

This clonotype occurred a few times. The V gene is TRBV4-3, the J gene TRBJ2-7; D tentatively reads TRBD1 or TRBD2 (5 bases each). The CDR3 is 14 amino acids. Germline CDR1 and CDR2: LGHNA and YSLEER. Trimming left V 6 bases short and J 1 base short, with 13 bases between. Here the CDR3 DNA reads TGCGCCAGCAGTCAAAACTGGGGGTCCTACGAGCAGTACTTC. Translated: CASSQNWGSYEQYF.

This chain uses TRBV12-3 or TRBV12-4 with TRBJ2-7; 8 nucleotides agree with TRBD2. There are 11 residues in the CDR3. J lost 10 bases, V lost 3 bases, and 2 bases had no gene match. The CDR3 DNA is TGTGCCAGCAGTTTCGGGGGGGTTCAGTACTTC. This encodes CASSFGGVQYF.

This clonotype was picked up one time. CDR3 protein: CASSNRGRRSGAFF. Here the CDR3 DNA reads TGTGCCAGCAGTAACAGGGGGCGCAGGTCTGGAGCTTTCTTT. The V gene is TRBV12-3 or TRBV12-4, the J gene TRBJ1-1, with TRBD1 matching over 9 bases. J lost 10 bases, V lost 5 bases, and 11 bases had no gene match. This CDR3 comprises 14 residues.

This clonotype was counted only a few times. The chain has TRBV10-3 and TRBJ2-5, with TRBD1 as a possible D gene (6 bases). The V and J ends lost 8 bases and 5 bases respectively, with 21 bases between them. Germline CDR1 and CDR2: ENHRY and SYGVKD. The CDR3 runs to 15 residues. The CDR3 spells CAISPGDVSGETQYF. CDR3 bases: TGTGCCATCTCGCCAGGGGACGTTTCAGGGGAGACCCAGTACTTC.

This rearrangement joins TRBV19 to TRBJ1-5; 7 bases are a match to TRBD1. J was trimmed by 2 bases and V by 3 bases; bases with no gene match: 7. CDR1 and CDR2 from the germline V gene are LNHDA and SQIVND (reference sequence). This CDR3 contains 16 residues. CDR3 DNA: TGTGCCAGTAGTATCGAACAGGGGTTTGGCAATCAGCCCCAGCATTTT. Its translation is CASSIEQGFGNQPQHF.